The rows below give T cell receptor beta chains drawn from one sample of a study of blood T cell repertoires in COVID-19. Method: immunoSEQ multiplex PCR; TCRdb's copy keeps in-frame clones and lacks some. This sample has over 40,000 clones, with roughly 90% found just once. What was sequenced was peripheral blood. The origin of the receptors is a human donor in a cohort sampled during active COVID-19. Both conserved end residues are part of each CDR3. Fields, in order: CDR3 length, V gene, D gene, clone size, J gene, CDR3 protein, CDR3 DNA. A D gene is named only where the DNA matches it firmly. Part of the rows lack a size; the others show once, few, many or a class for expanded clones.

cdr3_length: 14
v_call: TRBV5-6
d_call: TRBD2
clone_size: .
j_call: TRBJ2-1
cdr3_aa: CASSLSSGNNEQFF
cdr3_nt: TGTGCCAGCAGCTTGTCTAGCGGAAACAATGAGCAGTTCTTC

cdr3_length: 12
v_call: TRBV27
d_call: .
clone_size: .
j_call: TRBJ2-1
cdr3_aa: CASGRGINEQFF
cdr3_nt: TGTGCCAGCGGACGGGGAATCAATGAGCAGTTCTTC

cdr3_length: 12
v_call: TRBV7-9
d_call: .
clone_size: once
j_call: TRBJ2-7
cdr3_aa: CASSSQIYEQYF
cdr3_nt: TGTGCCAGCAGCTCCCAAATTTACGAGCAGTACTTC

cdr3_length: 16
v_call: TRBV18
d_call: TRBD2
clone_size: .
j_call: TRBJ2-1
cdr3_aa: CASSPFSGSSYNEQFF
cdr3_nt: TGTGCCAGCTCACCATTCAGCGGGAGCTCCTACAATGAGCAGTTCTTC

cdr3_length: 12
v_call: TRBV27
d_call: .
clone_size: .
j_call: TRBJ2-7
cdr3_aa: CASSVLPGEQYF
cdr3_nt: TGTGCCAGCAGTGTCTTACCGGGGGAGCAGTACTTC

cdr3_length: 16
v_call: TRBV27
d_call: .
clone_size: .
j_call: TRBJ1-5
cdr3_aa: CASSLSGGYSNQPQHF
cdr3_nt: TGTGCCAGCAGTTTATCTGGAGGGTATAGCAATCAGCCCCAGCATTTT

cdr3_length: 16
v_call: TRBV18
d_call: TRBD1
clone_size: .
j_call: TRBJ1-2
cdr3_aa: CASSPVWDRGLMGYTF
cdr3_nt: TGTGCCAGCTCACCGGTCTGGGACAGGGGGCTTATGGGCTACACCTTC

cdr3_length: 12
v_call: TRBV5-4
d_call: TRBD1
clone_size: .
j_call: TRBJ2-1
cdr3_aa: CASSSGQLRQFF
cdr3_nt: TGTGCCAGCAGCTCGGGACAGCTCCGACAGTTCTTC

cdr3_length: 15
v_call: TRBV10-3
d_call: .
clone_size: .
j_call: TRBJ2-1
cdr3_aa: CAISPTGGGQNEQFF
cdr3_nt: TGTGCCATCAGCCCCACTGGGGGGGGGCAGAATGAGCAGTTCTTC

cdr3_length: 13
v_call: TRBV28
d_call: .
clone_size: .
j_call: TRBJ2-3
cdr3_aa: CASSLFGGNTQYF
cdr3_nt: TGTGCCAGCAGTTTATTCGGAGGCAATACGCAGTATTTT

cdr3_length: 13
v_call: TRBV6-2/TRBV6-3
d_call: .
clone_size: .
j_call: TRBJ1-5
cdr3_aa: CASSYDNLQPQHF
cdr3_nt: TGTGCCAGCAGTTACGACAACTTACAGCCCCAGCATTTT

cdr3_length: 15
v_call: TRBV6-5
d_call: .
clone_size: .
j_call: TRBJ1-5
cdr3_aa: CASSYGGRDNQPQHF
cdr3_nt: TGTGCCAGCAGTTACGGGGGGAGGGATAATCAGCCCCAGCATTTT

cdr3_length: 16
v_call: TRBV3-1/TRBV3-2
d_call: .
clone_size: .
j_call: TRBJ2-7
cdr3_aa: CASSQGAGIRNYEQYF
cdr3_nt: TGTGCCAGCAGCCAAGGAGCCGGGATAAGGAACTACGAGCAGTACTTC

cdr3_length: 15
v_call: TRBV9
d_call: .
clone_size: once
j_call: TRBJ1-1
cdr3_aa: CASSVKQEMNTEAFF
cdr3_nt: TGTGCCAGCAGCGTTAAACAGGAGATGAACACTGAAGCTTTCTTT

cdr3_length: 13
v_call: TRBV18
d_call: TRBD2
clone_size: .
j_call: TRBJ2-1
cdr3_aa: CASSPGRELGQFF
cdr3_nt: TGTGCCAGCTCACCAGGGAGGGAGTTGGGGCAGTTCTTC

cdr3_length: 14
v_call: TRBV7-2
d_call: .
clone_size: .
j_call: TRBJ2-1
cdr3_aa: CASSEGGAAPGQFF
cdr3_nt: TGTGCCAGCAGTGAGGGGGGGGCAGCACCGGGGCAGTTCTTC

cdr3_length: 14
v_call: TRBV15
d_call: .
clone_size: .
j_call: TRBJ1-5
cdr3_aa: CATSRVRDNQPQHF
cdr3_nt: TGTGCCACCAGCAGAGTCAGGGACAATCAGCCCCAGCATTTT